These T cell receptor beta chains were read from a single sample in a study of blood T cell repertoires in COVID-19. Some clones are missing from TCRdb's copy, which holds only in-frame ones; the method was immunoSEQ multiplex PCR. The sample has 130,000 or so clones, approximately 90% seen once; the top ten hold 18%. Sequences were obtained from peripheral blood. These receptor sequences come from a man in his fifties with active or convalescent COVID-19. Each CDR3 is given with its conserved first and last residue. Each record gives: V gene, clone size, D gene, J gene, CDR3 protein, CDR3 DNA. D genes are given only for firm matches. The size entry is marked missing in some rows and otherwise reads once, few, many or a size class.

TRBV11-3	-	TRBD2	TRBJ2-1	CASSYSGTSGANEQFF	TGTGCCAGCAGCTACTCCGGGACTAGCGGGGCGAATGAGCAGTTCTTC
TRBV10-1	once	-	TRBJ2-7	CASSGWTGSEQYF	TGCGCCAGCAGTGGATGGACGGGGTCCGAGCAGTACTTC
TRBV30	-	TRBD2	TRBJ2-6	CACSPGLAGSSGANVLTF	TGTGCCTGTAGTCCGGGACTAGCGGGATCCTCTGGGGCCAACGTCCTGACTTTC
TRBV5-5	-	-	TRBJ1-2	CASSLVSGNYGYTF	TGTGCCAGCAGCTTGGTATCAGGGAACTATGGCTACACCTTC
TRBV12-5	-	-	TRBJ1-3	CASGLTGDGNTIYF	TGTGCTAGTGGTTTGACGGGGGATGGAAACACCATATATTTT
TRBV19	-	TRBD1	TRBJ1-1	CASTRTGTEAFF	TGTGCCAGTACACGGACAGGGACTGAAGCTTTCTTT
TRBV5-1	-	-	TRBJ2-5	CASKRHGGLETQYF	TGCGCCAGCAAACGACACGGGGGGCTTGAGACCCAGTACTTC
TRBV5-1	-	-	TRBJ2-6	CASSLMAGGANVLTF	TGCGCCAGCAGCCTCATGGCGGGAGGGGCCAACGTCCTGACTTTC
TRBV27	-	TRBD2	TRBJ2-2	CASSQLAGAPPAELFF	TGTGCCAGCAGTCAACTAGCGGGAGCCCCCCCGGCGGAGCTGTTTTTT
TRBV14	once	TRBD2	TRBJ2-7	CASSPGLAGANSYEQYF	TGTGCCAGCAGCCCGGGACTAGCGGGAGCGAACTCCTACGAGCAGTACTTC
TRBV5-1	-	TRBD2	TRBJ2-3	CASSTARSSSGSSDTQYF	TGCGCCAGCAGCACGGCCCGTTCAAGTAGCGGGAGTTCGGATACGCAGTATTTT
TRBV15	few	-	TRBJ2-7	CATSSGSGFYEQYF	TGTGCCACCAGCAGTGGGAGCGGGTTCTACGAGCAGTACTTC
TRBV19	-	TRBD1	TRBJ1-5	CASSMEDRGYQPQHF	TGTGCCAGTAGTATGGAGGACAGGGGTTATCAGCCCCAGCATTTT
TRBV6-5	-	TRBD1	TRBJ2-7	CASREDRGGFEQYF	TGTGCCAGCAGGGAGGACAGGGGTGGCTTCGAGCAGTACTTC
TRBV30	-	-	TRBJ2-3	CAWGQSGTDTDTQYF	TGTGCCTGGGGACAATCCGGGACTGACACAGATACGCAGTATTTT
TRBV30	-	-	TRBJ2-3	CAWSVLSDTQYF	TGTGCCTGGAGTGTACTCTCAGATACGCAGTATTTT
TRBV12-5	once	-	TRBJ1-1	CASGYTGNTEAFF	TGTGCTAGTGGCTACACAGGGAACACTGAAGCTTTCTTT
TRBV4-3	-	TRBD2	TRBJ2-5	CASSQGLAGQETQYF	TGCGCCAGCAGCCAAGGACTAGCGGGCCAAGAGACCCAGTACTTC
TRBV28	-	-	TRBJ2-7	CASSRGFLYEQYF	TGTGCCAGCAGTAGGGGTTTTCTCTACGAGCAGTACTTC
TRBV12-3/TRBV12-4	-	-	TRBJ2-1	CASSLNRYEQFF	TGTGCCAGCAGTTTAAACAGGTATGAGCAGTTCTTC
TRBV29-1	-	-	TRBJ2-1	CSVDLPSSYNEQFF	TGCAGCGTTGATCTTCCGAGCTCCTACAATGAGCAGTTCTTC
TRBV19	once	-	TRBJ1-1	CASSSTGTLNTEAFF	TGTGCCAGTAGTTCCACCGGGACACTGAACACTGAAGCTTTCTTT
TRBV10-2	-	TRBD1	TRBJ1-6	CASNLDRSNSPLHF	TGCGCCAGCAACCTGGACAGGAGTAATTCACCCCTCCACTTT
TRBV15	-	-	TRBJ1-4	CATRVGANEKLFF	TGTGCCACCAGGGTAGGGGCTAATGAAAAACTGTTTTTT
TRBV5-6	-	TRBD1	TRBJ2-7	CASSLWDREAYGDEQYF	TGTGCCAGCAGCTTGTGGGACAGGGAGGCTTACGGGGACGAGCAGTACTTC
TRBV11-2	-	TRBD1	TRBJ2-7	CASSLEAGGVGEQYF	TGTGCCAGCAGCTTAGAGGCAGGGGGTGTGGGCGAGCAGTACTTC
TRBV29-1	-	-	TRBJ2-7	CSVDGDGSSYEQYF	TGCAGCGTTGATGGGGACGGGAGCTCCTACGAGCAGTACTTC
TRBV19	-	TRBD2	TRBJ2-7	CASSSASGDYEQYF	TGTGCCAGTAGTAGCGCTAGCGGGGACTACGAGCAGTACTTC
TRBV6-6	-	-	TRBJ2-5	CASSYRGGLETQYF	TGTGCCAGCAGTTACAGGGGGGGCTTGGAGACCCAGTACTTC
TRBV18	-	-	TRBJ2-1	CASSPNRAGTYNEQFF	TGTGCCAGCTCACCAAATCGTGCGGGGACCTACAATGAGCAGTTCTTC
TRBV5-4	-	TRBD1	TRBJ2-2	CASTQGHGELFF	TGTGCCAGTACACAGGGGCACGGGGAGCTGTTTTTT
TRBV7-2	-	-	TRBJ1-2	CASSPGVGRGSNYGYTF	TGTGCCAGCAGCCCCGGGGTGGGCAGGGGTTCTAACTATGGCTACACCTTC
TRBV7-9	-	TRBD1	TRBJ1-1	CASSPGTAAGTEAFF	TGTGCCAGCAGCCCAGGGACAGCAGCGGGCACTGAAGCTTTCTTT